Here is one TCR beta chain with its context. What it binds is not known. CDR1 is SGDLS and CDR2 is YYNGEE in the germline V gene. The CDR3 contains 17 residues. The V end was cut by 0 bases, the J end by 4 bases, with 17 bases between. The entry originates in a study of beta chain features in type 1 diabetes. Across the whole study: The samples had roughly 110 million sorted cells examined in all. Study-level findings and limits: The cDNA sequencing approach could over-represent high-TCR-expressing cells. All four CD4+ subsets of Type 1 diabetes patients contained TCRB CDR3s that were moderately but significantly shorter. Insertions at VDJ junctions were less frequent in type 1 diabetes patients. These patients also deleted more nucleotides at the same junctions.

One heparinised blood draw averaging approximately 0.11 L was given by each donor. Isolated RNA was reverse transcribed in full, so expressed TCRB transcripts were sequenced. Assay: immunoSEQ multiplex PCR; the TCRdb copy retains only in-frame clones and omits some. The table shows about 260,000 clones, with approximately 20% occurring only once. Source material: naive CD4+ T cells from blood. The rearrangement links TRBV9 to TRBJ1-5; maybe TRBD1 (6 bases). The receptor comes from a middle-aged woman with type 1 diabetes. CDR3 DNA sequence: TGTGCCAGCAGCGTAGGTGGGGGCCCGAGAGAGAATCAGCCCCAGCATTTT. Amino acids: CASSVGGGPRENQPQHF.